The source of this T cell receptor (beta chain) is a study of blood T cells in healthy people across ages. Study results and caveats: Strong correlation linked observed beta diversity and percent naive T cells.

Donors gave roughly 9.1 milliliters of peripheral blood apiece. The authors ran a second PCR of roughly 7 to 11 cycles using a sample-barcoded 5' primer and a J-beta primer mix. A minimum of 3 million CDR3-containing paired-end reads was obtained for each sample. Each CDR3 protein gets one entry after TCRdb re-called the 5' RACE reads with MiXCR. Seen here are roughly 2 million distinct CDR3 sequences, about 49% observed once, and the top ten hold roughly 2.1%. The CDR3 length is 18 residues. V gave up 4 bases and J gave up 7 bases, with 26 bases separating them. Germline V gives CDR1 LGHDT, CDR2 YNNKEL (reference sequence). With regard to this clonotype: Its antigen is undetermined.

The receptor was derived from a woman between 40 and 50 years old in good health. The sequencing input was blood. V and J are TRBV3-1 and TRBJ2-1; either TRBD1 or TRBD2 may fit D (6 bases each). The CDR3 loop reads CASSRGRRGSPGLNEQFF. The CDR3 DNA sequence: TGTGCCAGCAGCCGGGGGAGGAGGGGGAGCCCTGGTTTGAATGAGCAGTTCTTC.